These 20 T cell receptor beta chains came from one sample sequenced in a study of cytomegalovirus exposure and HLA in healthy donors (dated by TCRdb to about 2017). The protocol used for the library was the immunoSEQ multiplex PCR assay. TCRdb mirrors the immuneACCESS table, restricted to in-frame sequences. Some clones are absent from its copies; in checked studies, under half trace to an unresolved V gene, and the reason for the others is unknown. The sample table lists 120,000 or so clones, roughly 90% of them with a count of one. The ten largest clones represent less than 2% of the sample. The sequenced sample was PBMCs. The receptors derive from a woman between 18 and 30 years old in good health and CMV-seronegative.

This clone was seen more than once but under ten times. The V call is TRBV6-5, the J call TRBJ2-1; 11 bases agree with TRBD2. The CDR3 consists of 15 residues. V shed 7 bases and J 5 bases; nucleotides not matched to a gene: 7. Germline V lookup: CDR1 MNHEY, CDR2 SVGAGI. The chain's CDR3 is CASTRGTSGNNEQFF. The CDR3 bases are TGTGCCAGCACCAGGGGGACTAGCGGAAACAATGAGCAGTTCTTC.

The chain links TRBV7-2 to TRBJ1-3; 7 bases fit TRBD1. The CDR3 spans 15 residues. The germline V gene has CDR1 SGHTA and CDR2 FQGNSA. Trimming at V came to 5 bases and at J to 0 bases, leaving 4 bases not matched to a gene. The CDR3 DNA reads as TGTGCCAGCAGCACTCGGACAGGCTCTGGAAACACCATATATTTT. Translated: CASSTRTGSGNTIYF.

The rearrangement links TRBV30 to TRBJ2-7; possible D gene TRBD2, 5 bases. V was trimmed by 4 bases and J by 3 bases, leaving 13 bases between them. Germline lookup yields CDR1 GTSNPN and CDR2 SVGIG (reference sequence). This CDR3 has 13 amino acids. The CDR3 nucleotides are TGTGCCTGGACCCAGAGGGCCAGCTACGAGCAGTACTTC. Translation: CAWTQRASYEQYF.

The V gene is TRBV27, the J gene TRBJ2-3; D perhaps matches TRBD2 (5 bases). V shed 4 bases and J shed 1 base, with 6 bases lying between them. The CDR3 contains 13 residues. Looked up from germline, CDR1 is MNHEY and CDR2 is SMNVEV (reference sequence). The CDR3 DNA reads TGTGCCAGCAGTTACGGGGGCACAGATACGCAGTATTTT. Encoded protein: CASSYGGTDTQYF.

The gene calls are TRBV5-4 and TRBJ2-7, with TRBD2 matching over 11 bases. Trimming removed 0 bases from V and 0 bases from J; junction bases left unmatched: 5. This CDR3 spans 17 amino acids. From germline, CDR1 is SGHNT and CDR2 YYREEE (reference sequence). In DNA, the CDR3 is TGTGCCAGCAGCTTGGGGCTAGCGGGGGGACTCTCCTACGAGCAGTACTTC. It translates to CASSLGLAGGLSYEQYF.

J is TRBJ2-7 and V is TRBV9; D may be TRBD2 (6 bases). V lost 0 bases and J 0 bases, leaving 10 bases between the germline ends. This CDR3 has 15 amino acids. Germline-derived CDR1 and CDR2 are SGDLS and YYNGEE. Written as DNA, the CDR3 is TGTGCCAGCAGCGTAGGGAGGGAAACCTCCTACGAGCAGTACTTC. The encoded protein is CASSVGRETSYEQYF.

The chain is built from TRBV7-2 and TRBJ2-7; D unresolved. The CDR3 has 13 amino acids. The V end was cut by 1 base, the J end by 3 bases, with 7 bases between. CDR1 is SGHTA, CDR2 FQGNSA, per germline. The CDR3 nucleotides read TGTGCCAGCAGCTTAGACGGTGGCTACGAGCAGTACTTC. It codes for CASSLDGGYEQYF.

The chain joins TRBV5-1 to TRBJ2-2, with TRBD1 identical over 11 bases. This CDR3 comprises 16 residues. Germline V CDR1 and CDR2: SGHRS, YFSETQ. Trimming at V came to 1 base and at J to 4 bases, leaving 3 bases not matched to a gene. As DNA, the CDR3 is TGCGCCAGCAGCTTGTACGGGACAGGGGGCACCGGGGAGCTGTTTTTT. Translated, it gives CASSLYGTGGTGELFF.

This chain connects TRBV4-1 to TRBJ1-4; no clear D gene. V was cut by 0 bases and J by 2 bases, with 13 bases left in between. The CDR3 sequence is 17 residues long. Germline CDR1 reads MGHRA; CDR2 reads YSYEKL. For the CDR3, the DNA is TGCGCCAGCAGCCAAGACGGCCCGACTTCTACTAATGAAAAACTGTTTTTT. Encoded protein: CASSQDGPTSTNEKLFF.

J is TRBJ2-1 and V is TRBV9, with 11 positions matching TRBD2. The CDR3 has 16 residues. Germline V CDR1 and CDR2: SGDLS, YYNGEE. V was pared by 3 bases and J by 3 bases, with 5 bases of the junction left unmatched. CDR3 coding DNA: TGTGCCAGCAGCGCCCCGGGACTAGCGGTCTACAATGAGCAGTTCTTC. This encodes CASSAPGLAVYNEQFF. Full variable domain (rest looked up from reference TRBV9 and TRBJ2-1): DSGVTQTPKHLITATGQRVTLRCSPRSGDLSVYWYQQSLDQGLQFLIQYYNGEERAKGNILERFSAQQFPDLHSELNLSSLELGDSALYFCASSAPGLAVYNEQFFGPGTRLTVL.

The chain combines TRBV5-8 with TRBJ1-4, with 8 bases lining up with TRBD1. Germline CDR1 SGHTS, CDR2 YDEGEE. V trimming: 5 bases; J trimming: 6 bases; junction bases outside the gene matches: 12. CDR3 length: 16 residues. The CDR3 protein is CASRVHSGGADEKLFF. The CDR3 nucleotides are TGTGCCAGCAGAGTACACTCAGGGGGCGCAGATGAAAAACTGTTTTTT.

The V call is TRBV12-5, the J call TRBJ2-1; TRBD2 aligns across 10 bases. Germline values: CDR1 LGHNT, CDR2 FRNRAP. V shed 6 bases, J shed 8 bases, and the junction held 4 bases outside the gene matches. This CDR3 region has 13 residues. The DNA of the CDR3 is TGTGCTAGTGGAAGCGGGAGGGCGGATGAGCAGTTCTTC. Its protein is CASGSGRADEQFF.

The chain has TRBV27 and TRBJ2-1; D might be TRBD2 (5 bases). Germline lookup yields CDR1 MNHEY and CDR2 SMNVEV (reference sequence). This CDR3 has 13 residues. Trimming removed 6 bases at V and 13 bases at J, with 19 bases between. CDR3 amino acids: CASSRGYRDYQFF. The CDR3 DNA reads as TGTGCCAGCAGCCGCGGGTACCGCGATTACCAGTTCTTC.

The chain is built from TRBV5-1 and TRBJ2-2, with D maybe TRBD1 (6 bases). Trimming took off 2 bases at V and 2 bases at J, with 10 bases between the two ends. The CDR3 is 15 residues long. Per the germline V gene, CDR1 is SGHRS and CDR2 is YFSETQ. CDR3 DNA sequence: TGCGCCAGCAGCTTATACAGGGTTAACACCGGGGAGCTGTTTTTT. It translates to CASSLYRVNTGELFF.

This chain connects TRBV4-2 to TRBJ1-4; tentative D call: TRBD1 (6 bases). The CDR3 contains 16 residues. Germline V lookup: CDR1 LGHNA, CDR2 YNFKEQ. The germline V and J ends were trimmed by 1 base and 7 bases, with 16 bases remaining between them. The DNA for the CDR3 is TGTGCCAGCAGCCAAGCTGCGGGGGCTCGGGTTGAAAAACTGTTTTTT. The encoded protein is CASSQAAGARVEKLFF.

This rearrangement joins TRBV25-1 to TRBJ2-7, with 8 bases fitting TRBD1. This CDR3 comprises 14 residues. The trim removed 4 bases at V and 9 bases at J, leaving 11 bases unmatched. Per the germline V gene, CDR1 is MGHDK and CDR2 is SYGVNS. Here the CDR3 DNA reads TGTGCCAGCAGTGTTTCAGGGGGCGCACAGGTGCAGTACTTC. As protein: CASSVSGGAQVQYF.

The chain employs TRBV7-8 and TRBJ2-7; possible D gene TRBD2, 5 bases. The CDR3 has 13 residues. V shed 1 base and J shed 7 bases, with 11 bases lying between them. CDR1 and CDR2 from the germline V gene are SGHVS and FQNEAQ. Here the CDR3 DNA reads TGTGCCAGCAGCTTAGGGCCGTCGGGAGAGCAGTACTTC. Translated: CASSLGPSGEQYF.

V gene TRBV5-1 combines with J gene TRBJ2-2, with 10 bases aligning to TRBD1. The CDR3 is 20 amino acids. V lost 2 bases and J lost 4; bases outside the gene matches: 17. Per germline, CDR1 SGHRS and CDR2 YFSETQ. The CDR3 DNA sequence: TGCGCCAGCAGCTTAGATAGACAGGGGGCTATTACGCTTGGCACCGGGGAGCTGTTTTTT. It codes for CASSLDRQGAITLGTGELFF.

The table lists this clone with a few counts. The V gene is TRBV21-1, the J gene TRBJ1-2; TRBD1, the table's D call, was not compared with the DNA. TRBV21-1 is noted as a pseudogene. This CDR3 has 13 amino acids. The chain's CDR3 is CASSKATGNGYTF. CDR3 nucleotide sequence: TGTGCCAGCAGCAAAGCGACAGGGAATGGCTACACCTTC.

J is TRBJ2-7 and V is TRBV27; 9 bases line up with TRBD1. Germline values: CDR1 MNHEY, CDR2 SMNVEV (reference sequence). V lost 2 bases, J lost 5 bases, and 13 bases stayed unmatched. The CDR3 spans 17 residues. The CDR3 protein is CASSLEIGTGLLNEQYF. The CDR3, as DNA: TGTGCCAGCAGTTTAGAAATTGGGACAGGGCTTCTTAACGAGCAGTACTTC.